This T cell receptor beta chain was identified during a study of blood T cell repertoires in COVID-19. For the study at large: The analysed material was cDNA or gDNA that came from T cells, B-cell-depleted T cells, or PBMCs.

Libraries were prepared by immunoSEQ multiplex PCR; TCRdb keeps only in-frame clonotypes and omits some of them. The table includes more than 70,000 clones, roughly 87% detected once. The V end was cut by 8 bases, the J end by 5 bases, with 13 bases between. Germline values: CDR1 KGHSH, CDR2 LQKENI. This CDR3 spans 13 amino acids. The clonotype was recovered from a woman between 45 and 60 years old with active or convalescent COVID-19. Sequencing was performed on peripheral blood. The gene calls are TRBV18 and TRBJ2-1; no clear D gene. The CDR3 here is CASPSRPDNEQFF. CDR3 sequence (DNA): TGTGCCAGCCCATCACGTCCGGACAATGAGCAGTTCTTC. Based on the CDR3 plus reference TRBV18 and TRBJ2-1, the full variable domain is NAGVMQNPRHLVRRRGQEARLRCSPMKGHSHVYWYRQLPEEGLKFMVYLQKENIIDESGMPKERFSAEFPKEGPSILRIQQVVRGDSAAYFCASPSRPDNEQFFGPGTRLTVL.